The 25 T cell receptor beta chains below were found in one sample sequenced in a study of PD-1 blockade in classical Hodgkin lymphoma. With no exception, relapse followed autologous stem cell transplantation in all patients, and brentuximab vedotin exposure varied. Clones were read by immunoSEQ multiplex PCR, and TCRdb kept only the in-frame ones, dropping some. The repertoire holds approximately 27,000 clones, with around 84% as singletons. The sequenced sample was peripheral blood mononuclear cells (PBMCs), obtained at baseline. The receptors were sampled from a human donor with classical Hodgkin lymphoma.

The chain combines TRBV14 with TRBJ1-5; unclear D gene. V shed 4 bases and J shed 8 bases, with 15 bases lying between them. CDR3 length equals 14 residues. Germline lookup yields CDR1 SGHDN and CDR2 FVKESK. The CDR3 reads CASSPQWAYEPQHF. CDR3 sequence (DNA): TGTGCCAGCAGCCCGCAGTGGGCATATGAGCCCCAGCATTTT.

The chain links TRBV4-1 to TRBJ1-5; D perhaps matches TRBD1 (5 bases). V dropped 1 base and J dropped 1 base, with 5 bases sitting between them. The CDR3 covers 14 residues. CDR1 and CDR2 (germline): MGHRA, YSYEKL. CDR3 in DNA: TGCGCCAGCAGCCAAGGGGACAGCAATCAGCCCCAGCATTTT. Amino acid sequence: CASSQGDSNQPQHF.

J is TRBJ2-1 and V is TRBV5-4; a possible D gene is TRBD1 (5 bases). Germline V gene sequence: CDR1 SGHNT, CDR2 YYREEE (reference sequence). The V and J ends lost 0 bases and 6 bases respectively, with 13 bases between them. The CDR3 totals 15 residues. The CDR3 loop is CASSLDTTAANEQFF. The CDR3 region has the DNA TGTGCCAGCAGCTTGGATACGACAGCAGCCAATGAGCAGTTCTTC. Using reference TRBV5-4 and TRBJ2-1 for the parts outside the CDR3, the full variable domain is ETGVTQSPTHLIKTRGQQVTLRCSSQSGHNTVSWYQQALGQGPQFIFQYYREEENGRGNFPPRFSGLQFPNYSSELNVNALELDDSALYLCASSLDTTAANEQFFGPGTRLTVL.

V and J are TRBV6-1 and TRBJ1-1; 12 bases match TRBD1. The CDR3 consists of 15 residues. Germline V gene lookup returns CDR1 MNHNS and CDR2 SASEGT. Unmatched junction bases numbered 8, after V lost 5 bases and J lost 7 bases. The CDR3 sequence: CASSTQGQGAIEAFF. The CDR3 nucleotides are TGTGCCAGCAGTACACAGGGACAGGGGGCCATTGAAGCTTTCTTT.

The chain joins TRBV13 to TRBJ1-1, with 7 nucleotides matching TRBD1. This CDR3 is 14 amino acids long. Germline trimming cut 0 bases from V and 7 bases from J; bases unmatched to any gene: 5. The germline CDR1 and CDR2 sequences are PRHDT and FYEKMQ (reference sequence). CDR3 residues: CASSLGLNRGEAFF. The CDR3 nucleotides read TGTGCCAGCAGCTTAGGACTAAACAGGGGTGAAGCTTTCTTT.

This clone was seen only a few times. The chain uses TRBV25-1 and TRBJ2-4, with unresolved D. The V and J ends lost 6 bases and 3 bases respectively, with 12 bases between them. Germline CDR1 and CDR2: MGHDK and SYGVNS. This CDR3 has 14 amino acids. In DNA form, the CDR3 reads TGTGCCAGCAGCGATCATGTGGGCAAAAACATTCAGTACTTC. It translates to CASSDHVGKNIQYF.

The chain's CDR3 is CAISPIEGIVTEAFF. For the CDR3, the DNA is TGTGCCATCAGTCCAATCGAGGGGATAGTAACTGAAGCTTTCTTT. The J gene is TRBJ1-1, the V gene TRBV10-3; TRBD1 might be the D (5 bases). The CDR3 contains 15 residues. Trimming took 5 bases from V and 5 from J, leaving 18 bases between them. Germline V gene lookup returns CDR1 ENHRY and CDR2 SYGVKD.

This chain links TRBV6-6 with TRBJ2-7; D uncertain. Per the germline V gene, CDR1 is MNHNY and CDR2 is SVGAGI (reference sequence). The CDR3 covers 13 residues. Trimming took off 0 bases at V and 7 bases at J, with 10 bases between the two ends. CDR3 residues: CASSYSSLREQYF. The DNA of the CDR3 is TGTGCCAGCAGTTACTCATCACTCCGAGAGCAGTACTTC.

The J gene is TRBJ1-4, the V gene TRBV19, with a weak D call TRBD1 (5 bases). The V end was cut by 11 bases, the J end by 8 bases, with 15 bases between. Germline loops: CDR1 LNHDA, CDR2 SQIVND (reference sequence). The CDR3 length is 12 residues. The CDR3: CASGTSKEKLFF. CDR3 nucleotides: TGTGCCTCCGGGACCTCAAAGGAAAAACTGTTTTTT. Complete variable domain (other parts from reference TRBV19 and TRBJ1-4): DGGITQSPKYLFRKEGQNVTLSCEQNLNHDAMYWYRQDPGQGLRLIYYSQIVNDFQKGDIAEGYSVSREKKESFPLTVTSAQKNPTAFYLCASGTSKEKLFFGSGTQLSVL.

The gene calls are TRBV28 and TRBJ2-3, with D perhaps matching TRBD1 (5 bases). Germline V CDR1 and CDR2: MDHEN, SYDVKM. Trimming removed 3 bases at V and 6 bases at J, with 10 bases between. This CDR3 has 13 residues. CDR3 coding DNA: TGTGCCAGCAGTTTCCAGGGCTGGGATACGCAGTATTTT. Amino acids: CASSFQGWDTQYF.

The rearrangement uses TRBV5-1 and TRBJ1-4, with unresolved D. The germline V gene encodes CDR1 SGHRS and CDR2 YFSETQ. The V and J ends lost 4 bases and 4 bases respectively, with 14 bases between them. The CDR3 extends over 15 amino acids. In DNA form, the CDR3 reads TGCGCCAGCAGCCTTGCGGGAACGAATAATGAAAAACTGTTTTTT. This gives the protein CASSLAGTNNEKLFF.

The chain joins TRBV29-1 to TRBJ2-7; D is perhaps TRBD1 (7 bases). The CDR3 loop spans 16 amino acids. Germline V gene data show CDR1 as SQVTM and CDR2 as ANQGSEA. With 4 bases removed from V and 6 bases from J, the gap between germline ends came to 25 bases. CDR3 sequence reads: CSVAGLETGNLIEQYF. As DNA, the CDR3 is TGCAGCGTTGCGGGACTTGAGACAGGGAACCTCATCGAGCAGTACTTC.

The chain carries TRBV2 and TRBJ2-5, with D possibly matching TRBD1 (6 bases). The CDR3 is made up of 19 amino acids. V gave up 1 base and J gave up 4 bases, with 25 bases separating them. Germline-derived CDR1 and CDR2 are SNHLY and FYNNEI. The CDR3 here is CASSEGALTSTGRGETQYF. The CDR3 coding sequence is TGTGCCAGCAGTGAAGGGGCCCTCACTAGTACAGGGCGAGGAGAGACCCAGTACTTC. The complete variable domain, with remaining parts taken from reference TRBV2 and TRBJ2-5, reads EPEVTQTPSHQVTQMGQEVILRCVPISNHLYFYWYRQILGQKVEFLVSFYNNEISEKSEIFDDQFSVERPDGSNFTLKIRSTKLEDSAMYFCASSEGALTSTGRGETQYFGPGTRLLVL.

The J gene is TRBJ1-2, the V gene TRBV14, with 8 bases fitting TRBD1. Trimming took 2 bases from V and 14 from J; bases not matched to a gene: 13. CDR1 is SGHDN and CDR2 is FVKESK in the germline V gene. The CDR3 is 14 amino acids. In DNA, the CDR3 is TGTGCCAGCAGCCAAAGAAGGGACAGGCCCTACTTTACCTTC. This encodes CASSQRRDRPYFTF.

V usage is TRBV7-9 and J usage is TRBJ1-1; TRBD1 matches at 7 bases. V was pared by 4 bases and J by 5 bases, with 10 bases of the junction left unmatched. The germline V gene encodes CDR1 SEHNR and CDR2 FQNEAQ (reference sequence). CDR3 length equals 15 residues. The CDR3 sequence: CASSSVPLQGTEAFF. In DNA form, the CDR3 reads TGTGCCAGCAGCTCCGTCCCGTTACAGGGGACTGAAGCTTTCTTT. The full variable domain, its missing parts supplied by reference TRBV7-9 and TRBJ1-1, is DTGVSQNPRHKITKRGQNVTFRCDPISEHNRLYWYRQTLGQGPEFLTYFQNEAQLEKSRLLSDRFSAERPKGSFSTLEIQRTEQGDSAMYLCASSSVPLQGTEAFFGQGTRLTVV.

The genes are TRBV5-5 and TRBJ1-1; no clear D. This CDR3 region has 13 residues. Germline-derived CDR1 and CDR2 are SGHKS and YYEKEE (reference sequence). V was pared by 1 base and J by 7 bases, with 11 bases between. The CDR3 sequence is CASSLMSLGEAFF. The CDR3 DNA reads TGTGCCAGCAGCTTGATGTCACTGGGTGAAGCTTTCTTT.

This clone was observed once. The chain links TRBV19 to TRBJ1-1; D gene unclear. Germline CDR1 and CDR2: LNHDA and SQIVND (reference sequence). This CDR3 has 16 residues. Trimming stripped 3 bases from V and 0 bases from J, with 14 bases between. The CDR3 DNA reads TGTGCCAGTAGTATTGGCACCTACCCTTTGAACACTGAAGCTTTCTTT. Residues: CASSIGTYPLNTEAFF.

V gene TRBV27 combines with J gene TRBJ2-4; D is perhaps TRBD1 or TRBD2 (5 bases each). Trimming shortened V by 2 bases and J by 7 bases, and 15 bases separated the two germline ends. Germline loops: CDR1 MNHEY, CDR2 SMNVEV (reference sequence). CDR3 length: 15 residues. Here the CDR3 reads CASSLVGRGDNIQYF. The CDR3 DNA sequence: TGTGCCAGCAGTTTAGTTGGGAGAGGGGATAACATTCAGTACTTC.

V is TRBV9 and J is TRBJ1-1; D gene unclear. Germline V gene sequence: CDR1 SGDLS, CDR2 YYNGEE. This CDR3 has 14 residues. Trimming stripped 4 bases from V and 0 bases from J, with 10 bases between. The CDR3 DNA sequence: TGTGCCAGCAGCCAAACAGCGCTGAACACTGAAGCTTTCTTT. Its protein product is CASSQTALNTEAFF.

This chain uses TRBV15 with TRBJ2-2, with 9 bases that match TRBD1. The CDR3 is 15 residues long. The germline gives CDR1 LNHNV, CDR2 YYDKDF (reference sequence). The junction had 7 bases not matched to a gene; V was cut back by 3 bases and J by 8 bases. CDR3 sequence reads: CATSRDRGFMGELFF. Written as DNA, the CDR3 is TGTGCCACCAGCAGGGACAGGGGTTTTATGGGGGAGCTGTTTTTT.

The V gene is TRBV9, the J gene TRBJ2-3; tentatively, D is TRBD2 (6 bases). CDR3 size: 14 residues. V lost 3 bases to trimming and J lost 6 bases, with 14 bases between them. The V gene's germline CDR1 is SGDLS and CDR2 YYNGEE. CDR3 nucleotides: TGTGCCAGCAGCGGTTTCGGGGGACTGGATACGCAGTATTTT. It is translated as CASSGFGGLDTQYF.

The CDR3 coding sequence is TGTGCCAGCAGCCCCCAATCTGGGGCCTCTGGAAACACCATATATTTT. Its translation: CASSPQSGASGNTIYF. The rearrangement uses TRBV9 and TRBJ1-3; tentative D call: TRBD1 (5 bases). V shed 4 bases and J shed 0 bases, with 14 bases lying between them. Germline V lookup: CDR1 SGDLS, CDR2 YYNGEE. This CDR3 contains 16 residues. Together with reference TRBV9 and TRBJ1-3, the CDR3 gives the full variable domain: DSGVTQTPKHLITATGQRVTLRCSPRSGDLSVYWYQQSLDQGLQFLIQYYNGEERAKGNILERFSAQQFPDLHSELNLSSLELGDSALYFCASSPQSGASGNTIYFGEGSWLTVV.

The rearrangement joins TRBV4-2 to TRBJ2-5, with TRBD2 matching 9 bases. The closer fit of TRBJ2-7 to the DNA end suggests the J call may be wrong. There are 17 residues in the CDR3. The germline gives CDR1 LGHNA, CDR2 YNFKEQ. DNA of the CDR3: TGTGCCAGCAGCCAAGATCCAGGCGGGGGGGAAGGATACGAGCAGTACTTC. It encodes CASSQDPGGGEGYEQYF.

The chain carries TRBV13 and TRBJ1-1; D is possibly TRBD1 (5 bases). Trimming left V 3 bases short and J 1 base short, with 9 bases between. CDR3 length equals 14 residues. Per the germline V gene, CDR1 is PRHDT and CDR2 is FYEKMQ (reference sequence). The CDR3 bases are TGTGCCAGCAGCTTCAGGGCGAGGAACACTGAAGCTTTCTTT. This encodes CASSFRARNTEAFF. Using reference TRBV13 and TRBJ1-1 for the parts outside the CDR3, the full variable domain is AAGVIQSPRHLIKEKRETATLKCYPIPRHDTVYWYQQGPGQDPQFLISFYEKMQSDKGSIPDRFSAQQFSDYHSELNMSSLELGDSALYFCASSFRARNTEAFFGQGTRLTVV.

This chain uses TRBV5-1 with TRBJ1-4; the D is unclear. V gave up 5 bases and J gave up 5 bases, with 16 bases separating them. This CDR3 has 15 residues. Germline CDR1 reads SGHRS; CDR2 reads YFSETQ. Written as DNA, the CDR3 is TGCGCCAGCAGACAAGGACGGCCCTCAAATGAAAAACTGTTTTTT. Translation: CASRQGRPSNEKLFF.